A selection of T cell receptor beta chains follows, all from one sample in a study of control samples from healthy donors and cancer patients. TCRdb's copy holds only in-frame clones and misses some; the assay was immunoSEQ multiplex PCR. This sample has 88,000 or so clones, with over 90% found just once. What was sequenced was blood. The receptor set was obtained from a woman younger than 35 in good health. CDR3s include the opening cysteine and the closing phenylalanine or tryptophan. A D gene is named only where the DNA matches it firmly. The size field is filled for only some rows; it gives once, few, many or a size class.

size	V	D	J	CDR3	DNA
-	TRBV27	-	TRBJ2-3	CASSLLGTVGGNTDTQYF	TGTGCCAGCAGTTTATTGGGTACGGTGGGTGGGAACACAGATACGCAGTATTTT
-	TRBV5-4	-	TRBJ2-6	CASSFLGRANVLTF	TGTGCCAGCAGCTTTTTGGGGAGGGCCAACGTCCTGACTTTC
once	TRBV2	-	TRBJ1-1	CATPGFDTEAFF	TGTGCCACACCAGGGTTCGACACTGAAGCTTTCTTT
-	TRBV27	TRBD1	TRBJ1-5	CASSTRQGALRQPQHF	TGTGCCAGCAGTACCCGACAGGGGGCGCTGAGGCAGCCCCAGCATTTT
-	TRBV4-2	-	TRBJ1-6	CASSPGPSPLHF	TGTGCCAGCAGCCCCGGGCCTTCACCCCTCCACTTT
-	TRBV11-2	TRBD2	TRBJ2-2	CASSLRGAGELFF	TGTGCCAGCAGCCTACGGGGGGCCGGGGAGCTGTTTTTT
-	TRBV6-2/TRBV6-3	-	TRBJ2-7	CASGLGLLSSYEQYF	TGTGCCAGCGGCCTCGGACTTCTAAGCTCCTACGAGCAGTACTTC
-	TRBV7-2	-	TRBJ1-4	CASSLGWGQREKLFF	TGTGCCAGCAGCTTAGGTTGGGGGCAACGTGAAAAACTGTTTTTT
-	TRBV28	-	TRBJ1-2	CASSLLTEGGYTF	TGTGCCAGCAGTTTATTGACCGAGGGAGGCTACACCTTC
-	TRBV24-1	-	TRBJ2-7	CATSDPGISYEQYF	TGTGCCACCAGTGACCCAGGGATATCCTACGAGCAGTACTTC
-	TRBV24-1	TRBD1	TRBJ1-2	CATSDTSGTANYGYTF	TGTGCCACCAGTGATACTTCCGGGACAGCTAACTATGGCTACACCTTC
-	TRBV3-1/TRBV3-2	-	TRBJ2-5	CASSQDGTIQETQYF	TGTGCCAGCAGCCAAGATGGGACAATCCAAGAGACCCAGTACTTC
-	TRBV7-2	-	TRBJ1-5	CASSPQGSQPQHF	TGTGCCAGCAGCCCACAGGGAAGTCAGCCCCAGCATTTT
-	TRBV19	-	TRBJ1-5	CATSDGYQPQHF	TGTGCCACTTCAGACGGTTATCAGCCCCAGCATTTT
-	TRBV2	-	TRBJ1-5	CASSDEHQSNQPQHF	TGTGCCAGCAGTGATGAGCATCAGAGCAATCAGCCCCAGCATTTT
-	TRBV1	-	TRBJ2-3	CTSSHRTSGGATTDTQYF	TGCACCAGCAGCCACAGGACTAGCGGGGGGGCCACGACAGATACGCAGTATTTT
-	TRBV28	TRBD1	TRBJ1-4	CASSALRDRVENEKLFF	TGTGCCAGCAGTGCATTACGGGACAGAGTGGAAAATGAAAAACTGTTTTTT
-	TRBV19	TRBD1	TRBJ1-2	CASTEQGSYGYTF	TGTGCCAGTACGGAACAGGGGTCCTATGGCTACACCTTC
-	TRBV2	-	TRBJ2-7	CASRGTSGTYEQYF	TGTGCCAGCAGAGGGACATCTGGGACCTACGAGCAGTACTTC
-	TRBV7-3	TRBD1	TRBJ2-1	CASSLTRDRPGNEQFF	TGTGCCAGCAGCTTAACAAGGGACAGGCCAGGGAATGAGCAGTTCTTC
-	TRBV5-1	-	TRBJ2-6	CASSDTSGANVLTF	TGCGCCAGCAGTGACACATCTGGGGCCAACGTCCTGACTTTC
-	TRBV28	-	TRBJ2-7	CASSYVVSGGVSYEQYF	TGTGCCAGCAGCTACGTCGTCTCGGGCGGGGTTTCCTACGAGCAGTACTTC
-	TRBV10-3	-	TRBJ2-7	CAISVQVSSYEQYF	TGTGCCATCAGTGTACAGGTTAGCTCCTACGAGCAGTACTTC
once	TRBV28	TRBD1	TRBJ1-2	CASTTGGVYGYTF	TGTGCCAGCACCACAGGGGGAGTCTATGGCTACACCTTC
-	TRBV2	TRBD1	TRBJ2-3	CASSLTGVDTQYF	TGTGCCAGCAGCCTGACAGGGGTGGATACGCAGTATTTT
-	TRBV18	-	TRBJ2-7	CASSRSPMGPKSGEQYF	TGTGCCAGCTCACGGTCTCCCATGGGCCCGAAATCGGGGGAGCAGTACTTC
-	TRBV9	TRBD2	TRBJ2-7	CASSPRVGTSGPPPYEQYF	TGTGCCAGCAGCCCCCGAGTCGGGACTAGCGGACCTCCGCCCTACGAGCAGTACTTC
-	TRBV24-1	-	TRBJ2-7	CATSDVDRTYEQYF	TGTGCCACCAGTGATGTGGACAGAACCTACGAGCAGTACTTC
once	TRBV4-2	-	TRBJ2-2	CASSQDIGHNTGELFF	TGTGCCAGCAGCCAAGATATCGGGCATAACACCGGGGAGCTGTTTTTT
-	TRBV19	TRBD1	TRBJ1-5	CASSIMDRGRLLGQPQHF	TGTGCCAGTAGTATCATGGACAGGGGGCGCCTGCTTGGTCAGCCCCAGCATTTT
-	TRBV7-9	-	TRBJ2-7	CASQTQNSYEQYF	TGTGCCAGCCAGACACAAAACTCCTACGAGCAGTACTTC